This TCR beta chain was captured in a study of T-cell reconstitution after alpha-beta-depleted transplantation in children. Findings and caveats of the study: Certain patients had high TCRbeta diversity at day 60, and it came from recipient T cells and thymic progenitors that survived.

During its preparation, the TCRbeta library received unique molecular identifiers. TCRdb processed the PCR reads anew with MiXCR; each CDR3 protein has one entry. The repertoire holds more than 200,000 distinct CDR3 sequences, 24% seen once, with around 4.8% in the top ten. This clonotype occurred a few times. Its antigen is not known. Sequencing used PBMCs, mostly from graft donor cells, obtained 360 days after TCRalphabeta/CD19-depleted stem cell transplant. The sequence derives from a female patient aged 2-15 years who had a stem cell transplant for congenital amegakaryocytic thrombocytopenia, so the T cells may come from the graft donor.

CDR3 DNA: TGTGCCAGCAGACAAACAGGGCCAACTAATGAAAAACTGTTTTTT. This sequence encodes CASRQTGPTNEKLFF. The rearrangement uses TRBV6-1 and TRBJ1-4, with a tentative D call TRBD1 (6 bases). Germline V lookup: CDR1 MNHNS, CDR2 SASEGT. Between the trimmed V and J ends, which lost 6 bases and 0 bases, there was a span of 11 bases. The CDR3 covers 15 residues.